The present T cell receptor (beta chain) was sequenced within a study of shared clonotypes between healthy human individuals. This CDR3 has 17 residues. The V gene end was trimmed by 4 bases and the J gene end by 4 bases; junction bases not matched to a gene: 12. A deep-level run was used for the assay. The table came from immunoSEQ multiplex PCR; TCRdb's copy has only in-frame clones and leaves some out. The data hold roughly 400,000 clones, with approximately 97% observed a single time. This chain joins TRBV5-3 and TRBJ1-5; 9 bases line up with TRBD1. TRBV5-3 is filed as an ORF, its function uncertain. The sample consisted of memory CD8+ T cells sorted from blood. Subset here: CD45RO+ cells pooled with CCR7-negative TemRA cells. This clonotype was obtained from a man aged 25-45 years in good health. The chain's CDR3 is CARSRVWDREKNQPQHF. The DNA of the CDR3 is TGTGCCAGAAGCCGTGTTTGGGACAGGGAGAAAAATCAGCCCCAGCATTTT.